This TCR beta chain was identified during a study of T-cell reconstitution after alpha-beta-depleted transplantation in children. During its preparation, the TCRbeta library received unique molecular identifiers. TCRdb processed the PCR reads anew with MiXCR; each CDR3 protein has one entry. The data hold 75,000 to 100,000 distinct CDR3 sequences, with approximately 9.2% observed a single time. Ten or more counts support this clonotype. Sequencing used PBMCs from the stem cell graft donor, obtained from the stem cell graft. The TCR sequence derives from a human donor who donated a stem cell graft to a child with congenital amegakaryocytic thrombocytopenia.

The CDR3 coding sequence is TGTGCCAGCAGCCACCAGGAGGCAAAACTGTTTTTT. Residues: CASSHQEAKLFF. The J gene is TRBJ1-4, the V gene TRBV7-9; the D is unclear. Germline V gives CDR1 SEHNR, CDR2 FQNEAQ (reference sequence). There are 12 residues in the CDR3. The V and J ends lost 5 bases and 10 bases respectively, with 11 bases between them.